One sample yielded the 23 T cell receptor beta chains listed below, sequenced in a study of cytomegalovirus exposure and HLA in healthy donors. 60 Vbeta and 13 Jbeta primers were used in PCR. TCRdb keeps only in-frame clones here, not all; method: immunoSEQ multiplex PCR. The table lists 70,000 to 90,000 clones. Sequenced input: PBMCs. These receptors originate from a man aged 18 to 30 in good health and CMV-seropositive.

J is TRBJ1-4 and V is TRBV14, with D possibly TRBD1 on 5 matching bases. The CDR3 totals 15 residues. The germline V and J ends were trimmed by 2 bases and 2 bases, with 9 bases remaining between them. Per germline, CDR1 SGHDN and CDR2 FVKESK. CDR3 sequence (DNA): TGTGCCAGCAGCCAATCAGGGAATACTAATGAAAAACTGTTTTTT. It codes for CASSQSGNTNEKLFF. Combining the CDR3 with reference TRBV14 and TRBJ1-4 gives the whole variable domain EAGVTQFPSHSVIEKGQTVTLRCDPISGHDNLYWYRRVMGKEIKFLLHFVKESKQDESGMPNNRFLAERTGGTYSTLKVQPAELEDSGVYFCASSQSGNTNEKLFFGSGTQLSVL.

This sequence joins TRBV4-1 and TRBJ1-4, with unresolved D. V was shortened by 4 bases and J by 8 bases, with 17 bases between the two germline ends. In germline, CDR1 is MGHRA, CDR2 YSYEKL. The CDR3 loop spans 15 amino acids. The CDR3 sequence: CASSPSTGSGEKLFF. The CDR3 DNA reads TGCGCCAGCAGCCCTAGTACCGGTTCCGGCGAAAAACTGTTTTTT.

V is TRBV20-1 and J is TRBJ2-7; D may be TRBD1 (6 bases). The CDR3 runs 11 residues. V was trimmed by 5 bases and J by 4 bases, leaving 9 bases between them. Germline CDR1 and CDR2: DFQATT and SNEGSKA (reference sequence). The CDR3 spells CSAQGRYEQYF. CDR3 nucleotide sequence: TGCAGTGCTCAGGGGCGATACGAGCAGTACTTC.

The V call is TRBV6-1, the J call TRBJ2-2, with a possible D match to TRBD2 (6 bases). Germline V gene sequence: CDR1 MNHNS, CDR2 SASEGT. V lost 4 bases, J lost 10 bases, and 16 bases lay in between. The CDR3 runs to 14 residues. The CDR3 bases are TGTGCCAGCAGTGTAGTAGCGGCACCGGAGGAGCTGTTTTTT. It translates to CASSVVAAPEELFF.

The rearrangement links TRBV6-5 to TRBJ2-5, with 8 bases aligning to TRBD1. Per germline, CDR1 MNHEY and CDR2 SVGAGI. V was pared by 7 bases and J by 11 bases, with 12 bases of the junction left unmatched. The CDR3 runs to 13 residues. CDR3 loop: CASTLGTGREQYF. The CDR3 DNA follows: TGTGCCAGCACCCTAGGGACAGGCCGTGAGCAGTACTTC.

In nucleotides, the CDR3 is TGTGCCAGTAGTATGTCTGGGGCCATGAACGAGCAGTACTTC. It specifies CASSMSGAMNEQYF. V is TRBV19 and J is TRBJ2-5, with D tentatively TRBD1 (5 bases). Judging by the DNA end, TRBJ2-7 fits better; the J call may be wrong. Germline V CDR1 and CDR2: LNHDA, SQIVND (reference sequence). The length of the CDR3 is 14 residues.

V and J are TRBV29-1 and TRBJ2-1; a possible D gene is TRBD2 (5 bases). CDR1 SQVTM and CDR2 ANQGSEA come from the germline V gene. V was clipped by 8 bases and J by 9 bases, with 17 bases between them. The CDR3 is 12 residues long. The CDR3 sequence: CSLARGSGEQFF. CDR3 coding DNA: TGCAGCCTCGCTCGAGGGAGTGGTGAGCAGTTCTTC.

The chain joins TRBV27 to TRBJ2-3; 8 nucleotides agree with TRBD2. This CDR3 comprises 15 residues. Germline loops: CDR1 MNHEY, CDR2 SMNVEV (reference sequence). The V gene end was trimmed by 3 bases and the J gene end by 7 bases; junction bases not matched to a gene: 9. Here the CDR3 DNA reads TGTGCCAGCAGTTTTGCCAGCGGGAGAGCCTATACGCAGTATTTT. Protein: CASSFASGRAYTQYF.

V and J are TRBV7-8 and TRBJ2-3; D call uncertain. Germline CDR1 reads SGHVS; CDR2 reads FQNEAQ. CDR3 size: 14 residues. V was clipped by 1 base and J by 3 bases, with 8 bases between them. CDR3 coding DNA: TGTGCCAGCAGCTTAGGGGCATCGACAGATACGCAGTATTTT. Protein sequence: CASSLGASTDTQYF.

The chain links TRBV7-9 to TRBJ1-2; D possibly corresponds to TRBD1 (6 bases). Trimming stripped 2 bases from V and 9 bases from J, with 16 bases between. CDR1 is SEHNR, CDR2 FQNEAQ, per germline (reference sequence). The CDR3 covers 14 residues. CDR3 in DNA: TGTGCCAGCAGCTTACCCTCAGGGGTGACAAGCTACACCTTC. It translates to CASSLPSGVTSYTF. Full variable domain (remainder filled in from reference TRBV7-9 and TRBJ1-2): DTGVSQNPRHKITKRGQNVTFRCDPISEHNRLYWYRQTLGQGPEFLTYFQNEAQLEKSRLLSDRFSAERPKGSFSTLEIQRTEQGDSAMYLCASSLPSGVTSYTFGSGTRLTVV.

The chain combines TRBV5-6 with TRBJ1-1, with D possibly matching TRBD1 (6 bases). CDR1 and CDR2 from the germline V gene are SGHDT and YYEEEE. The V and J ends lost 3 bases and 2 bases respectively, with 11 bases between them. CDR3 length: 14 amino acids. The CDR3 sequence is CASSSPGTNTEAFF. CDR3 bases: TGTGCCAGCAGCTCGCCGGGGACAAACACTGAAGCTTTCTTT.

The CDR3 sequence: CASSDQSGSTDTQYF. For the CDR3, the DNA is TGTGCCAGCAGTGACCAAAGCGGGAGTACAGATACGCAGTATTTT. The V call is TRBV6-4, the J call TRBJ2-3, with 8 nucleotides matching TRBD2. V lost 2 bases to trimming and J lost 3 bases; unmatched junction nucleotides: 4. Looked up from germline, CDR1 is MRHNA and CDR2 is SNTAGT. This CDR3 has 15 residues.

Comment on this clone: The identical CDR3 is also encoded by other nucleotide sequences in the sample. This chain connects TRBV5-5 to TRBJ1-1; 7 positions agree with TRBD1. J gave up 4 bases and V 0 bases, and 0 bases lay outside the gene matches. This CDR3 comprises 13 residues. Germline V CDR1 and CDR2: SGHKS, YYEKEE (reference sequence). In DNA form, the CDR3 reads TGTGCCAGCAGCTTGGGGACAGGCACTGAAGCTTTCTTT. Protein product: CASSLGTGTEAFF.

V usage is TRBV29-1 and J usage is TRBJ2-6; 7 nucleotides agree with TRBD1. The germline CDR1 and CDR2 sequences are SQVTM and ANQGSEA. Trimming cost V 4 bases and J 3 bases; bases outside gene matches: 18. The length of the CDR3 is 19 residues. This CDR3 reads CSVVPDRAPFDDGANVLTF. The CDR3 DNA follows: TGCAGCGTTGTTCCCGACAGGGCGCCCTTTGATGATGGGGCCAACGTCCTGACTTTC.

V and J are TRBV18 and TRBJ2-5, with 7 bases matching TRBD1. Germline assignment: CDR1 KGHSH and CDR2 LQKENI. The length of the CDR3 is 13 residues. The ends lost 3 bases at V and 5 bases at J; junction bases unmatched: 3. The CDR3 reads CASSPQGVETQYF. As DNA, the CDR3 is TGTGCCAGCTCACCCCAGGGGGTCGAGACCCAGTACTTC. The variable domain in full, with the rest retrieved from reference TRBV18 and TRBJ2-5, is NAGVMQNPRHLVRRRGQEARLRCSPMKGHSHVYWYRQLPEEGLKFMVYLQKENIIDESGMPKERFSAEFPKEGPSILRIQQVVRGDSAAYFCASSPQGVETQYFGPGTRLLVL.

J is TRBJ1-1 and V is TRBV5-4, with D perhaps TRBD1 (5 bases). Trimming pared 4 bases from V and 2 bases from J, leaving 12 bases between. The CDR3 covers 14 residues. Germline lookup yields CDR1 SGHNT and CDR2 YYREEE (reference sequence). The CDR3 sequence is CASSPRGGNTEAFF. Written as DNA, the CDR3 is TGTGCCAGCAGCCCACGCGGGGGAAACACTGAAGCTTTCTTT. Full variable domain (outside the CDR3, taken from reference TRBV5-4 and TRBJ1-1): ETGVTQSPTHLIKTRGQQVTLRCSSQSGHNTVSWYQQALGQGPQFIFQYYREEENGRGNFPPRFSGLQFPNYSSELNVNALELDDSALYLCASSPRGGNTEAFFGQGTRLTVV.

The chain carries TRBV4-1 and TRBJ2-7; 12 bases agree with TRBD2. The CDR3 runs 16 residues. Germline values: CDR1 MGHRA, CDR2 YSYEKL. After removal of 4 bases from V and 6 bases from J, the junction contained 10 bases not matched to a gene. CDR3 sequence: CASSPYLAGGPGEQYF. The CDR3 DNA reads as TGCGCCAGCAGCCCTTACCTAGCGGGAGGGCCGGGCGAGCAGTACTTC.

The gene calls are TRBV2 and TRBJ2-2; D is unclear. V was shortened by 1 base and J by 1 base, with 4 bases between the two germline ends. CDR3 size: 14 residues. CDR1 is SNHLY, CDR2 FYNNEI, per germline. CDR3 nucleotides: TGTGCCAGCAGTGAAGTTCGGAACACCGGGGAGCTGTTTTTT. It specifies CASSEVRNTGELFF.

This rearrangement joins TRBV19 to TRBJ2-7, with 7 bases fitting TRBD1. The CDR3 contains 15 residues. CDR1 is LNHDA and CDR2 is SQIVND in the germline V gene (reference sequence). V lost 1 base and J lost 2; bases outside the gene matches: 5. The CDR3 protein is CASSIAGGQTYEQYF. The CDR3 DNA sequence: TGTGCCAGTAGTATAGCTGGGGGACAGACCTACGAGCAGTACTTC.

V and J are TRBV5-6 and TRBJ2-3, with 10 bases aligning to TRBD1. The V gene end was trimmed by 5 bases and the J gene end by 4 bases; junction bases not matched to a gene: 4. The germline CDR1 and CDR2 sequences are SGHDT and YYEEEE. The CDR3 has 14 amino acids. The CDR3 loop reads CASSSGQGSDTQYF. CDR3 bases: TGTGCCAGCAGTTCGGGACAGGGGTCAGATACGCAGTATTTT.

The chain combines TRBV6-1 with TRBJ1-1; D is perhaps TRBD1 (5 bases). Germline CDR1 and CDR2: MNHNS and SASEGT. The CDR3 spans 13 residues. Trimming removed 4 bases at V and 9 bases at J, with 15 bases between. The CDR3 DNA follows: TGTGCCAGCAGTGCCCTGGGGACTCGGAAAGCTTTCTTT. Encoded protein: CASSALGTRKAFF.

The V and J genes are TRBV27 and TRBJ2-3; D gene unclear. The V gene lost 1 base and the J gene lost 7 bases, with 3 bases spanning the gap. Per germline, CDR1 MNHEY and CDR2 SMNVEV (reference sequence). The CDR3 runs 11 residues. The CDR3 bases are TGTGCCAGCAGTTTATTTAATACGCAGTATTTT. As protein: CASSLFNTQYF.

The V gene is TRBV20-1, the J gene TRBJ2-1; D is unresolved. V dropped 2 bases and J dropped 8 bases, with 4 bases sitting between them. Germline loops: CDR1 DFQATT, CDR2 SNEGSKA (reference sequence). There are 10 residues in the CDR3. The DNA for the CDR3 is TGCAGTGCTAGATCGTATGAGCAGTTCTTC. Its protein product is CSARSYEQFF.